This TCR beta chain was retrieved from a study of CD8+CD57+ T cells in acquired aplastic anemia. A remark on this clonotype: Its antigen is as yet unknown.

Study conclusions and caveats: Found in both controls and patients were about 30 CD8+ CDR3 sequences.

CD8+CD57+ cell expansion had been shown by flow cytometry in patients chosen for sequencing. None of the patients had been given any therapy when their blood was sampled. Germline CDR1 is SNHLY and CDR2 is FYNNEI. Unmatched junction bases numbered 2, after V lost 7 bases and J lost 3 bases. CDR3 length equals 13 residues. Genomic DNA templated the TCR beta VDJ and CDR3 profiling. TCRdb re-called the reads through MiXCR, storing one row per CDR3 protein. The sample lists about 200,000 distinct CDR3 sequences, 55% to 65% seen once, with about 60% in the top ten. Material for sequencing was sorted CD4+, CD8+, or CD8+CD57+ T cells (not recorded which) from PBMCs. The receptor was isolated from a human donor with aplastic anemia. V gene TRBV2 combines with J gene TRBJ2-1; 8 bases match TRBD2. This CDR3 reads CASTLAGYNEQFF. For the CDR3, the DNA is TGTGCCAGCACGCTAGCGGGCTACAATGAGCAGTTCTTC.